Listed here are 27 T cell receptor beta chains from one sample, sequenced in a study of OX40 agonist ivuxolimab in advanced cancers. Libraries were prepared by immunoSEQ multiplex PCR; TCRdb keeps only in-frame clonotypes and omits some of them. Here the sample spans 70,000 to 95,000 clones, around 94% being singletons. The sample here was CD4+ or CD8+ T cells sorted from blood, taken in a trial of the OX40 agonist ivuxolimab. All receptors derive from an adult with an advanced solid tumor such as melanoma, head and neck, liver or kidney cancer.

Notes on this clone: A read error is likely, as this CDR3 ends without the conserved phenylalanine or tryptophan. Because the CDR3's place on the DNA is in doubt, the DNA is left out and the CDR3 is given as listed by TCRdb. V is TRBV12-1 and J is TRBJ2-7; TRBD2 was called by the table and not checked on the DNA. TRBV12-1 is reported as a pseudogene. The CDR3 has 11 amino acids, counting both end residues. The CDR3 loop is CASSWGPSGTA.

This chain uses TRBV7-3 with TRBJ2-7; D possibly corresponds to TRBD1 (6 bases). CDR1 SGHTA and CDR2 FQGTGA come from the germline V gene. The CDR3 contains 13 residues. Trimming pared 3 bases from V and 5 bases from J, leaving 11 bases between. CDR3 sequence reads: CASSFLGAHEQYF. In DNA form, the CDR3 reads TGTGCCAGCAGCTTCTTGGGGGCCCACGAGCAGTACTTC.

The genes are TRBV28 and TRBJ1-2; perhaps TRBD1 as D (5 bases). Germline V gives CDR1 MDHEN, CDR2 SYDVKM. Between the trimmed V and J ends, which lost 3 bases and 4 bases, there was a span of 15 bases. The CDR3 runs 15 residues. This CDR3 is CASSLGSGFLYGYTF. For the CDR3, the DNA is TGTGCCAGCAGTTTGGGTTCAGGGTTCCTCTATGGCTACACCTTC.

This clone was seen only once. V is TRBV2 and J is TRBJ2-3; the match to TRBD2 covers 7 bases. Looked up from germline, CDR1 is SNHLY and CDR2 is FYNNEI. V shed 3 bases and J 3 bases; nucleotides not matched to a gene: 12. This CDR3 contains 17 residues. The CDR3 region is CASSDLGGGVRTDTQYF. The CDR3 DNA is TGTGCCAGCAGTGACCTGGGGGGAGGGGTAAGGACAGATACGCAGTATTTT.

This sequence joins TRBV5-6 and TRBJ2-5, with D tentatively TRBD2 (5 bases). Per germline, CDR1 SGHDT and CDR2 YYEEEE. The CDR3 loop spans 13 amino acids. V was clipped by 4 bases and J by 5 bases, with 12 bases between them. The CDR3 loop reads CASSVGIQETQYF. The CDR3 DNA reads as TGTGCCAGCAGCGTCGGGATACAGGAGACCCAGTACTTC.

The chain is built from TRBV9 and TRBJ2-3, with a possible D match to TRBD2 (5 bases). CDR1 SGDLS and CDR2 YYNGEE come from the germline V gene. Trimming took 4 bases from V and 4 from J, leaving 13 bases between them. The CDR3 is made up of 14 amino acids. As DNA, the CDR3 is TGTGCCAGCAGCCCCAGCGGAGGTTCAGATACGCAGTATTTT. Translating it yields CASSPSGGSDTQYF.

The gene calls are TRBV15 and TRBJ2-3; 7 positions agree with TRBD1. After removal of 1 base from V and 4 bases from J, the junction contained 11 bases not matched to a gene. Germline assignment: CDR1 LNHNV and CDR2 YYDKDF (reference sequence). The CDR3 sequence is 17 residues long. In nucleotides, the CDR3 is TGTGCCACCAGCAGAGTTCCCGAAAAAGACAGGGCAGATACGCAGTATTTT. As protein: CATSRVPEKDRADTQYF. Complete variable domain (other parts from reference TRBV15 and TRBJ2-3): DAMVIQNPRYQVTQFGKPVTLSCSQTLNHNVMYWYQQKSSQAPKLLFHYYDKDFNNEADTPDNFQSRRPNTSFCFLDIRSPGLGDTAMYLCATSRVPEKDRADTQYFGPGTRLTVL.

The chain is built from TRBV18 and TRBJ1-1; maybe TRBD1 (6 bases). This CDR3 is 15 amino acids long. V gave up 6 bases and J gave up 4 bases, with 18 bases separating them. Germline CDR1 KGHSH, CDR2 LQKENI. In DNA form, the CDR3 reads TGTGCCAGCTCCGACAAGGGGGGGGCGTTCACTGAAGCTTTCTTT. Protein product: CASSDKGGAFTEAFF.

The V call is TRBV7-9, the J call TRBJ2-7, with D maybe TRBD2 (5 bases). The CDR3 has 13 residues. V was clipped by 4 bases and J by 3 bases, with 10 bases between them. The germline V gene has CDR1 SEHNR and CDR2 FQNEAQ (reference sequence). CDR3 sequence (DNA): TGTGCCAGCAGCTCGAGGGAGCTCTACGAGCAGTACTTC. Translation: CASSSRELYEQYF.

In its sample, this clone was seen once. The CDR3 DNA reads TGTGCCAGCAGTTTATTTACTAGCGGGAGTCTCCGCGAGCAGTACTTC. It yields the protein CASSLFTSGSLREQYF. This sequence joins TRBV28 and TRBJ2-7; TRBD2 aligns across 11 bases. Looked up from germline, CDR1 is MDHEN and CDR2 is SYDVKM. The J segment lost 6 bases and the V segment lost 1 base, leaving 8 bases of the junction unmatched. The CDR3 spans 16 residues.

This sequence joins TRBV19 and TRBJ2-5; possibly TRBD1 for D (6 bases). Matching the DNA end better, TRBJ2-7 makes the J call doubtful. The CDR3 contains 12 residues. Germline-derived CDR1 and CDR2 are LNHDA and SQIVND (reference sequence). The CDR3 DNA follows: TGTGCCAGTAGCCCAGGGGTATACGAGCAGTACTTC. It codes for CASSPGVYEQYF.

This sequence joins TRBV5-6 and TRBJ1-2, with D possibly TRBD1 on 5 matching bases. The CDR3 is 12 amino acids. The germline V gene encodes CDR1 SGHDT and CDR2 YYEEEE. Trimming took off 0 bases at V and 8 bases at J, with 8 bases between the two ends. The CDR3 is CASSLEGVGYTF. CDR3 nucleotide sequence: TGTGCCAGCAGCTTGGAAGGGGTAGGCTACACCTTC.

V and J are TRBV28 and TRBJ1-5, with 9 positions matching TRBD1. This CDR3 region has 14 residues. V dropped 10 bases and J dropped 6; count of bases not matched to a gene: 10. Germline CDR1 is MDHEN and CDR2 is SYDVKM. CDR3 sequence: CANSDRGLAQPQHF. The CDR3 nucleotides read TGTGCCAACTCGGACAGGGGATTGGCTCAGCCCCAGCATTTT.

V gene TRBV4-1 combines with J gene TRBJ2-7; no definite D call. The CDR3 is 13 amino acids. Germline V gene data show CDR1 as MGHRA and CDR2 as YSYEKL. V gave up 1 base and J gave up 2 bases, with 6 bases separating them. The CDR3 DNA is TGCGCCAGCAGCCAAGGCACTCCCTACGAGCAGTACTTC. It specifies CASSQGTPYEQYF.

The rearrangement links TRBV7-8 to TRBJ1-1; D not resolved. Germline loops: CDR1 SGHVS, CDR2 FQNEAQ. This CDR3 comprises 13 residues. V lost 0 bases, J lost 4 bases, and 6 bases lay in between. CDR3 amino acids: CASSLAGRTEAFF. The CDR3 DNA follows: TGTGCCAGCAGCTTAGCAGGGCGCACTGAAGCTTTCTTT.

The gene calls are TRBV5-1 and TRBJ1-4; D is ambiguous. Trimming stripped 3 bases from V and 6 bases from J, with 9 bases between. Germline CDR1 reads SGHRS; CDR2 reads YFSETQ. The CDR3 spans 13 residues. The CDR3 sequence: CASSSPPDEKLFF. CDR3 DNA: TGCGCCAGCAGCTCACCTCCCGATGAAAAACTGTTTTTT. The variable domain in full, completed from reference TRBV5-1 and TRBJ1-4, reads KAGVTQTPRYLIKTRGQQVTLSCSPISGHRSVSWYQQTPGQGLQFLFEYFSETQRNKGNFPGRFSGRQFSNSRSEMNVSTLELGDSALYLCASSSPPDEKLFFGSGTQLSVL.

V and J are TRBV6-5 and TRBJ2-1; D may be TRBD2 (5 bases). With 0 bases removed from V and 8 bases from J, the gap between germline ends came to 17 bases. The CDR3 covers 16 residues. The germline V gene encodes CDR1 MNHEY and CDR2 SVGAGI. Here the CDR3 DNA reads TGTGCCAGCAGTTACTCGATTCCTGCAGAGGGCCATGAGCAGTTCTTC. It yields the protein CASSYSIPAEGHEQFF.

This chain connects TRBV7-9 to TRBJ1-3; D remains unclear. This CDR3 spans 15 amino acids. Per germline, CDR1 SEHNR and CDR2 FQNEAQ (reference sequence). V was cut by 1 base and J by 0 bases, with 7 bases left in between. The DNA of the CDR3 is TGTGCCAGCAGCTTAGGCCTGGGCTCTGGAAACACCATATATTTT. Translating gives CASSLGLGSGNTIYF.

This clone was seen only once. The rearrangement uses TRBV28 and TRBJ2-1, with D unresolved. Germline CDR1 MDHEN, CDR2 SYDVKM. The V end was cut by 8 bases, the J end by 0 bases, with 11 bases between. This CDR3 region has 14 residues. The CDR3 sequence is CASQRRSSYNEQFF. The CDR3 DNA reads TGTGCCAGCCAGCGCAGATCCTCCTACAATGAGCAGTTCTTC.

The V gene is TRBV23-1, the J gene TRBJ1-5, with no clear D. TRBV23-1 is recorded as an ORF, its role being uncertain. V lost 4 bases and J 7 bases, leaving 23 bases between the germline ends. The CDR3 length is 17 residues. Written as DNA, the CDR3 is TGCGCCAGCAGTCGAGGGCAGTCCTGTCCAAGGGAACAGCCCCAGCATTTT. Translation gives CASSRGQSCPREQPQHF.

The rearrangement links TRBV15 to TRBJ1-1; TRBD1 might be the D (5 bases). The CDR3 extends over 15 amino acids. Germline CDR1 LNHNV, CDR2 YYDKDF (reference sequence). With 0 bases removed from V and 5 bases from J, the gap between germline ends came to 13 bases. The CDR3, as DNA: TGTGCCACCAGCAGAGATTTAGGGGAAAGGACTGAAGCTTTCTTT. Translated, it gives CATSRDLGERTEAFF. The full variable domain, in which reference TRBV15 and TRBJ1-1 provide the parts outside the CDR3, is DAMVIQNPRYQVTQFGKPVTLSCSQTLNHNVMYWYQQKSSQAPKLLFHYYDKDFNNEADTPDNFQSRRPNTSFCFLDIRSPGLGDTAMYLCATSRDLGERTEAFFGQGTRLTVV.

CDR3 region: CSVEVLSQGRAVGEKLFF. CDR3 sequence (DNA): TGCAGCGTTGAAGTACTATCGCAGGGAAGAGCGGTTGGAGAAAAACTGTTTTTT. The chain couples TRBV29-1 to TRBJ1-4; maybe TRBD1 (5 bases). The CDR3 is 18 residues long. The V and J ends lost 1 base and 8 bases respectively, with 26 bases between them. CDR1 is SQVTM and CDR2 is ANQGSEA in the germline V gene.

The chain joins TRBV4-3 to TRBJ2-7; TRBD2 is a possible D gene (5 bases). The CDR3 runs to 13 residues. The V end lost 4 bases, the J end lost 4 bases, and 11 bases lay between the germline ends. CDR1 and CDR2 (germline): LGHNA, YSLEER. CDR3 bases: TGCGCCAGCAGCCTAGGGAGTTCTTACGAGCAGTACTTC. As protein: CASSLGSSYEQYF.

The chain combines TRBV30 with TRBJ2-7; D unclear. The CDR3 sequence is 12 residues long. V dropped 1 base and J dropped 0 bases, with 4 bases sitting between them. CDR1 is GTSNPN, CDR2 SVGIG, per germline (reference sequence). CDR3 protein: CAWSDSSYEQYF. The CDR3 DNA is TGTGCCTGGAGTGACAGCTCCTACGAGCAGTACTTC.

CDR3 DNA sequence: TGTGCCAGTAGTATAGTAGGGGCAGGAACTGGAGAGACCCAGTACTTC. This sequence encodes CASSIVGAGTGETQYF. The J gene is TRBJ2-5, the V gene TRBV19; weak D call: TRBD1 (5 bases). The CDR3 extends over 16 amino acids. Per germline, CDR1 LNHDA and CDR2 SQIVND (reference sequence). The V and J ends lost 1 base and 4 bases respectively, with 16 bases between them.

This rearrangement joins TRBV6-5 to TRBJ1-1, with D possibly being TRBD1 (5 bases). The V gene lost 5 bases and the J gene lost 5 bases, with 15 bases spanning the gap. Germline loops: CDR1 MNHEY, CDR2 SVGAGI. CDR3 size: 14 residues. The CDR3 nucleotides are TGTGCCAGCAGTCTTCAGGGTTTTGAGACTGAAGCTTTCTTT. Amino acid sequence: CASSLQGFETEAFF.

J is TRBJ2-5 and V is TRBV13; tentative D call: TRBD1 (6 bases). CDR1 is PRHDT and CDR2 is FYEKMQ in the germline V gene (reference sequence). Trimming removed 4 bases at V and 4 bases at J, with 19 bases between. This CDR3 is 16 amino acids long. CDR3 sequence: CASSSQLQEGGETQYF. The CDR3, as DNA: TGTGCCAGCAGCTCCCAACTACAGGAAGGGGGAGAGACCCAGTACTTC.